Below are 11 T cell receptor beta chains sequenced from a single sample in a study of spatial heterogeneity in lung cancer. Time point in this sample: sample taken at primary tumor resection. The input material, whole RNA from tumor, nontumor lung or frozen PBMC, was sequenced unsorted. TCRdb used MiXCR to reprocess the 5' RACE reads, holding one entry per CDR3 protein. The top ten clones hold about 15% of a sample with some 64,000 distinct CDR3 sequences, approximately 8% of them seen once. The sample consisted of PBMCs, taken at surgery. These receptors originate from a female donor with early-stage non-small cell lung cancer.

This clonotype occurred many times. The gene calls are TRBV3-1 and TRBJ1-1; D gene uncertain. The V end lost 1 base, the J end lost 8 bases, and 8 bases lay between the germline ends. The CDR3 has 12 amino acids. Germline assignment: CDR1 LGHDT and CDR2 YNNKEL (reference sequence). CDR3 loop: CASSQGFKEAFF. For the CDR3, the DNA is TGTGCCAGCAGCCAAGGATTCAAAGAAGCTTTCTTT.

The chain joins TRBV6-6 to TRBJ2-7; the D gene is possibly TRBD1 (5 bases). V shed 2 bases and J shed 5 bases, with 13 bases lying between them. Germline V lookup: CDR1 MNHNY, CDR2 SVGAGI (reference sequence). CDR3 length: 14 amino acids. The DNA for the CDR3 is TGTGCCAGCAGTTACCCAGGCAGGGTCCACGAGCAGTACGTC. Translation gives CASSYPGRVHEQYV.

This clonotype is classed as medium-sized (0.01 to 0.1%). This chain uses TRBV29-1 with TRBJ2-1, with TRBD2 matching over 8 bases. V dropped 4 bases and J dropped 9; count of bases not matched to a gene: 8. CDR3 size: 13 residues. Germline CDR1 SQVTM, CDR2 ANQGSEA. The CDR3 sequence: CSVVTSVQGEQFF. In DNA, the CDR3 is TGCAGCGTTGTGACTAGCGTTCAGGGTGAGCAGTTCTTC.

This clonotype was picked up a small number of times. CDR3 bases: TGTGCCAGCAGCTTAGAAGGACTAGCGGGGGGACTCTACAATGAGCAGTTCTTC. This translates into CASSLEGLAGGLYNEQFF. The chain is built from TRBV11-2 and TRBJ2-1; TRBD2 agrees at 14 bases. With 0 bases clipped from V and 3 bases from J, the junction kept 4 bases outside the gene matches. The CDR3 spans 18 residues. The germline V gene encodes CDR1 SGHAT and CDR2 FQNNGV. The complete variable domain, with remaining parts taken from reference TRBV11-2 and TRBJ2-1, reads EAGVAQSPRYKIIEKRQSVAFWCNPISGHATLYWYQQILGQGPKLLIQFQNNGVVDDSQLPKDRFSAERLKGVDSTLKIQPAKLEDSAVYLCASSLEGLAGGLYNEQFFGPGTRLTVL.

The chain links TRBV3-1 to TRBJ1-6; D unresolved. CDR1 and CDR2 (germline): LGHDT, YNNKEL (reference sequence). The CDR3 loop spans 15 amino acids. With 1 base removed from V and 7 bases from J, the gap between germline ends came to 11 bases. CDR3 in DNA: TGTGCCAGCAGCCAAGTAGCCGGGCGGAATTCACCCCTCCACTTT. Translating gives CASSQVAGRNSPLHF.

There are many counts of this clonotype. The chain combines TRBV28 with TRBJ2-3; D perhaps matches TRBD2 (6 bases). Germline V gene data show CDR1 as MDHEN and CDR2 as SYDVKM. There are 13 residues in the CDR3. This chain's CDR3 is CASRDFSTDTQYF. The CDR3 DNA sequence: TGTGCGAGCCGGGACTTTAGCACAGATACGCAGTATTTT.

This clonotype was detected a few times. The genes are TRBV20-1 and TRBJ2-2, with 8 positions matching TRBD2. V lost 6 bases and J lost 4; bases outside the gene matches: 10. The V gene's germline CDR1 is DFQATT and CDR2 SNEGSKA (reference sequence). There are 15 residues in the CDR3. CDR3 sequence: CSAIGREGGTGELFF. The CDR3, as DNA: TGCAGTGCCATAGGCCGGGAGGGCGGCACCGGGGAGCTGTTTTTT.

This clonotype has a count of ten or more. V usage is TRBV5-5 and J usage is TRBJ2-1; TRBD2 matches 7 bases. Trimming took 0 bases from V and 2 from J; bases not matched to a gene: 5. CDR1 is SGHKS, CDR2 YYEKEE, per germline (reference sequence). The CDR3 loop spans 16 amino acids. The CDR3 reads CASSLGAGLAYNEQFF. The CDR3 nucleotides are TGTGCCAGCAGCTTGGGAGCGGGGCTAGCCTACAATGAGCAGTTCTTC.

This clonotype was observed a few times. The V and J genes are TRBV3-1 and TRBJ2-1; a possible D gene is TRBD2 (7 bases). Germline-derived CDR1 and CDR2 are LGHDT and YNNKEL (reference sequence). The CDR3 runs to 16 residues. Deletions cut 0 bases from V and 5 bases from J, with 14 bases between. The CDR3 DNA reads TGTGCCAGCAGCCAAGACCGGGGGGCTGGACACAATGAGCAGTTCTTC. Translated: CASSQDRGAGHNEQFF.

This clonotype appeared many times. The chain employs TRBV20-1 and TRBJ1-5; D unresolved. V was shortened by 0 bases and J by 0 bases, with 9 bases between the two germline ends. The CDR3 has 15 residues. In germline, CDR1 is DFQATT, CDR2 SNEGSKA (reference sequence). For the CDR3, the DNA is TGCAGTGCTAGAGATCTCAGGTTTAGCAATCAGCCCCAGCATTTT. Its translation is CSARDLRFSNQPQHF.

This clonotype appeared a few times. This sequence joins TRBV5-1 and TRBJ2-3; 15 nucleotides match TRBD2. Germline V gene sequence: CDR1 SGHRS, CDR2 YFSETQ. The CDR3 sequence is 16 residues long. V shed 4 bases and J 5 bases; nucleotides not matched to a gene: 5. The CDR3 sequence: CASSRGLAGGGDTQYF. CDR3 in DNA: TGCGCCAGCAGCAGGGGACTAGCGGGAGGAGGAGATACGCAGTATTTT. The entire variable domain, with the rest obtained from reference TRBV5-1 and TRBJ2-3, is as follows: KAGVTQTPRYLIKTRGQQVTLSCSPISGHRSVSWYQQTPGQGLQFLFEYFSETQRNKGNFPGRFSGRQFSNSRSEMNVSTLELGDSALYLCASSRGLAGGGDTQYFGPGTRLTVL.